The 32 T cell receptor beta chains presented below share a single source sample, sequenced in a study of Graves' ophthalmopathy and Graves' hyperthyroidism (dated by TCRdb to 2017 to 2018). TCRdb shows the sequencer as Illumina HiSeq 2000. For repertoire sequencing, TCR beta CDR3 regions were amplified from RNA transcripts. The first round of RT-PCR was done with HTBI primers and the Qiagen OneStep RT-PCR kit, and was followed by a second round of multiplex PCR, then size selection and purification. TCRdb ran its own pipeline on the public reads, namely fastp trimming at Q25 and MiXCR clone calling, and kept in-frame beta chains. Each CDR3 protein appears once, grouped with its most common genes and DNA. The sample contains 150,000 to 200,000 distinct CDR3 sequences, roughly 37% of them found a single time. Around 5.8% of the sample rests with the top ten. The source material was peripheral blood. Source of these receptors: a woman in her thirties or forties with Graves' ophthalmopathy. Donor details come from another sample of the same person, matched by shared clones.

This clonotype was observed many times. The J gene is TRBJ2-2, the V gene TRBV4-3; TRBD2 aligns across 8 bases. The CDR3 spans 19 residues. Looked up from germline, CDR1 is LGHNA and CDR2 is YSLEER. Trimming removed 8 bases from V and 7 bases from J; junction bases left unmatched: 24. The CDR3 DNA reads as TGCGCCAGCCGATCGATGGGAACTAGCGGACCCCCATGGGGCGGGGAGCTGTTTTTT. Translating gives CASRSMGTSGPPWGGELFF.

This clonotype was detected many times. Since the CDR3 does not end with the conserved phenylalanine or tryptophan, this likely comes from a read error. J is TRBJ2-4 and V is TRBV2; no clear D gene. The CDR3 runs 14 residues. With 6 bases removed from V and 2 bases from J, the gap between germline ends came to 11 bases. Germline V gives CDR1 SNHLY, CDR2 FYNNEI. The CDR3 DNA is TGTGCCAGCAGCGGACGTGGGACCAAAAACATTCAGTACCTC. Protein product: CASSGRGTKNIQYL.

This clonotype was counted at least ten times. This chain uses TRBV20-1 with TRBJ2-5; D gene ambiguous. Germline lookup yields CDR1 DFQATT and CDR2 SNEGSKA (reference sequence). CDR3 size: 14 residues. V dropped 4 bases and J dropped 0 bases, with 12 bases sitting between them. The chain's CDR3 is CSANQKRYQETQYF. CDR3 bases: TGCAGTGCTAATCAGAAACGGTACCAAGAGACCCAGTACTTC.

This chain connects TRBV6-1 to TRBJ1-1; no definite D call. V shed 6 bases and J shed 2 bases, with 10 bases lying between them. Per the germline V gene, CDR1 is MNHNS and CDR2 is SASEGT. CDR3 length: 13 residues. The CDR3 nucleotides read TGTGCCAGCAGACAAGAACTAAACACTGAAGCTTTCTTT. Translated: CASRQELNTEAFF.

V and J are TRBV12-3 or TRBV12-4 and TRBJ2-5; D may be TRBD2 (6 bases). Deletions cut 10 bases from V and 4 bases from J, with 10 bases between. The CDR3 contains 11 residues. The CDR3 DNA reads TGTGCCACCTCGGAGGGAGAGACCCAGTACTTC. Translating gives CATSEGETQYF.

The sample holds many counts of this clonotype. The rearrangement joins TRBV20-1 to TRBJ1-2; unclear D gene. Trimming stripped 0 bases from V and 5 bases from J, with 7 bases between. Germline CDR1 DFQATT, CDR2 SNEGSKA (reference sequence). The CDR3 totals 12 residues. The CDR3 DNA sequence: TGCAGTGCTAGAGATCGTCAGTATGGCTACACCTTC. Translating gives CSARDRQYGYTF.

The chain carries TRBV2 and TRBJ1-1, with TRBD1 as a possible D gene (5 bases). Per germline, CDR1 SNHLY and CDR2 FYNNEI. This CDR3 is built from 13 residues. Trimming removed 10 bases at V and 0 bases at J, with 12 bases between. This CDR3 is CATQGVMNTEAFF. The CDR3 bases are TGTGCCACCCAAGGGGTTATGAACACTGAAGCTTTCTTT.

The chain carries TRBV28 and TRBJ1-3, with D tentatively TRBD1 (6 bases). The CDR3 covers 16 residues. The V and J ends lost 2 bases and 2 bases respectively, with 13 bases between them. Germline V gives CDR1 MDHEN, CDR2 SYDVKM. The DNA of the CDR3 is TGTGCCAGCAGTTTAAGGGGGGGAGAAGCTGGAAACACCATATATTTT. Residues: CASSLRGGEAGNTIYF.

This clonotype appeared many times. Here the CDR3 reads CASSYSSGIQETQYF. DNA for the CDR3: TGTGCCAGCAGTTACTCGAGCGGGATCCAAGAGACCCAGTACTTC. J is TRBJ2-5 and V is TRBV6-5, with 7 bases identical to TRBD2. This CDR3 contains 15 residues. Germline assignment: CDR1 MNHEY and CDR2 SVGAGI. V dropped 0 bases and J dropped 1; count of bases not matched to a gene: 2.

This chain uses TRBV7-8 with TRBJ2-4; no clear D. Deletions cut 5 bases from V and 6 bases from J, with 11 bases between. Germline V CDR1 and CDR2: SGHVS, FQNEAQ. This CDR3 contains 13 residues. The CDR3 bases are TGTGCCAGCAGCCTTGAAAGAGGAAACATTCAGTACTTC. Translated: CASSLERGNIQYF.

The chain joins TRBV12-3 or TRBV12-4 to TRBJ2-7, with 7 bases identical to TRBD1. The junction had 2 bases not matched to a gene; V was cut back by 3 bases and J by 3 bases. The CDR3 is 13 amino acids. CDR3 sequence: CASSFQGVYEQYF. The DNA of the CDR3 is TGTGCCAGCAGTTTCCAGGGGGTCTACGAGCAGTACTTC.

The chain uses TRBV20-1 and TRBJ2-5, with D tentatively TRBD1 or TRBD2 (6 bases each). Germline CDR1 and CDR2: DFQATT and SNEGSKA (reference sequence). V lost 4 bases and J lost 5, with 20 bases in between. This CDR3 is 15 amino acids long. The CDR3 region is CSATGGWQGRETQYF. The CDR3 region has the DNA TGCAGTGCTACTGGGGGGTGGCAGGGGAGGGAGACCCAGTACTTC.

The chain is built from TRBV27 and TRBJ2-7, with D hard to call. V lost 3 bases to trimming and J lost 4 bases, with 10 bases between them. CDR1 is MNHEY, CDR2 SMNVEV, per germline (reference sequence). The CDR3 runs 13 residues. The CDR3 protein is CASSFTIGYEQYF. CDR3 sequence (DNA): TGTGCCAGCAGTTTTACGATAGGATACGAGCAGTACTTC.

This clonotype was detected a few times. V is TRBV10-3 and J is TRBJ1-6; TRBD1 might be the D (5 bases). V lost 7 bases and J lost 5, with 9 bases in between. Germline V CDR1 and CDR2: ENHRY, SYGVKD. CDR3 size: 13 residues. The CDR3 bases are TGTGCCATCACCGGAGGGGATAATTCACCCCTCCACTTT. Translation: CAITGGDNSPLHF.

Comments on this clonotype: Germline and junction disagree at one end, which may indicate a read error. The gene calls are TRBV6-2 or TRBV6-3 and TRBJ2-7, with 11 bases aligning to TRBD1. From germline, CDR1 is MNHEY and CDR2 SVGEGT. There are 13 residues in the CDR3. CDR3 residues: CATVDRGPYGQYF. For the CDR3, the DNA is TGTGCCACCGTGGACAGGGGGCCCTACGGGCAGTACTTC.

This clonotype was seen many times. The gene calls are TRBV7-9 and TRBJ2-7, with D unresolved. The CDR3 runs to 14 residues. CDR1 and CDR2 from the germline V gene are SEHNR and FQNEAQ (reference sequence). Trimming removed 0 bases at V and 3 bases at J, with 9 bases between. The CDR3 nucleotides are TGTGCCAGCAGCTTAGCGTCCCGGAACTACGAGCAGTACTTC. Protein product: CASSLASRNYEQYF.

Many counts were recorded for this clonotype. This chain connects TRBV7-8 to TRBJ1-1; 10 bases fit TRBD1. Germline CDR1 and CDR2: SGHVS and FQNEAQ. Trimming took 5 bases from V and 5 from J; bases not matched to a gene: 11. This CDR3 has 16 residues. CDR3: CASSLDRGRSKTEAFF. CDR3 DNA: TGTGCCAGCAGCCTAGACAGGGGGCGGAGTAAAACTGAAGCTTTCTTT.

The chain couples TRBV7-3 to TRBJ2-5, with D unresolved. CDR3 length: 13 residues. The V end lost 1 base, the J end lost 7 bases, and 10 bases lay between the germline ends. Germline assignment: CDR1 SGHTA and CDR2 FQGTGA. CDR3 sequence (DNA): TGTGCCAGCAGCTTAAATGCGGAATCGACCCAGTACTTC. Residues: CASSLNAESTQYF.

This clonotype has ten or more counts. V and J are TRBV30 and TRBJ2-7, with 13 nucleotides matching TRBD2. The V and J ends lost 3 bases and 2 bases, in that order; junction bases with no gene match: 4. The germline CDR1 and CDR2 sequences are GTSNPN and SVGIG (reference sequence). The CDR3 is made up of 15 amino acids. DNA for the CDR3: TGTGCCTGGAGCCCCGGACTAGCGGGAGCCTACGAGCAGTACTTC. Residues: CAWSPGLAGAYEQYF.

The chain is built from TRBV29-1 and TRBJ1-1, with unresolved D. Germline V CDR1 and CDR2: SQVTM, ANQGSEA. The CDR3 totals 13 residues. Trimming removed 4 bases at V and 7 bases at J, with 16 bases between. The CDR3 is CSVVRTSTVEAFF. Written as DNA, the CDR3 is TGCAGCGTTGTTCGGACGAGTACAGTTGAAGCTTTCTTT.

This clonotype was counted many times. The chain uses TRBV20-1 and TRBJ1-5, with D perhaps matching TRBD1 (5 bases). CDR1 is DFQATT, CDR2 SNEGSKA, per germline (reference sequence). Between the trimmed V and J ends, which lost 0 bases and 5 bases, there was a span of 20 bases. The CDR3 loop spans 17 amino acids. CDR3 in DNA: TGCAGTGCTAGAGACCCGACTAAGGGACGCCCCTATCAGCCCCAGCATTTT. Its translation is CSARDPTKGRPYQPQHF.

This clonotype came up many times. V and J are TRBV27 and TRBJ2-7; D is perhaps TRBD2 (5 bases). Germline V gene sequence: CDR1 MNHEY, CDR2 SMNVEV (reference sequence). The CDR3 totals 15 residues. V shed 3 bases and J shed 0 bases, with 12 bases lying between them. CDR3 nucleotides: TGTGCCAGCAGTTTGAGGAGACTAAGCTCCTACGAGCAGTACTTC. This gives the protein CASSLRRLSSYEQYF.

The V call is TRBV12-3 or TRBV12-4, the J call TRBJ1-3; maybe TRBD1 (6 bases). Trimming cost V 6 bases and J 2 bases, with 17 bases left between them. The CDR3 has 16 residues. The CDR3 DNA follows: TGTGCCAGCAGCAGGAATCGTCGGACAGCTGGAAACACCATATATTTT. Amino acid sequence: CASSRNRRTAGNTIYF.

The V call is TRBV6-1, the J call TRBJ2-5; D unclear. The CDR3 has 13 amino acids. The V end was cut by 6 bases, the J end by 5 bases, with 13 bases between. The germline V gene has CDR1 MNHNS and CDR2 SASEGT. This chain's CDR3 is CASRSPAMETQYF. The CDR3 DNA reads TGTGCCAGCAGGTCCCCTGCGATGGAGACCCAGTACTTC.

This clonotype was observed a handful of times. The rearrangement links TRBV28 to TRBJ2-5; D remains ambiguous. Germline CDR1 MDHEN, CDR2 SYDVKM. There are 12 residues in the CDR3. The CDR3 is CGSGPSQETQYF. In DNA, the CDR3 is TGTGGGTCTGGGCCGTCCCAAGAGACCCAGTACTTC.

This clonotype was picked up many times. This chain links TRBV6-5 with TRBJ1-1; the match to TRBD1 covers 10 bases. Germline CDR1 reads MNHEY; CDR2 reads SVGAGI. This CDR3 has 14 residues. V lost 6 bases and J lost 4; bases outside the gene matches: 5. CDR3: CASRPGQGITEAFF. The CDR3 bases are TGTGCCAGCAGGCCGGGACAGGGGATCACTGAAGCTTTCTTT.

The V and J genes are TRBV6-5 and TRBJ2-2; the D call may be TRBD1 or TRBD2 (5 bases each). Germline-derived CDR1 and CDR2 are MNHEY and SVGAGI. This CDR3 spans 15 amino acids. The ends were cut back, 2 bases at V and 5 bases at J, with 12 bases in the middle. In DNA form, the CDR3 reads TGTGCCAGCAGTTACCGGGGACCCCAGACCGGGGAGCTGTTTTTT. The encoded protein is CASSYRGPQTGELFF.

This clonotype was counted many times. The J gene is TRBJ1-6, the V gene TRBV6-5; 7 nucleotides align to TRBD1. The CDR3 runs to 16 residues. V lost 6 bases to trimming and J lost 9 bases; unmatched junction nucleotides: 14. Germline CDR1 and CDR2: MNHEY and SVGAGI. The CDR3 loop is CASRPEEGQYRSPLHF. The CDR3 DNA sequence: TGTGCCAGCAGACCTGAAGAGGGACAGTACCGTTCACCCCTCCACTTT.

The chain uses TRBV12-3 or TRBV12-4 and TRBJ2-7; D may be TRBD1 (6 bases). V lost 6 bases, J lost 3 bases, and 18 bases lay in between. This CDR3 spans 15 amino acids. CDR3 sequence: CASRPNRVFGYEQYF. CDR3 coding DNA: TGTGCCAGCAGACCAAACAGGGTTTTCGGCTACGAGCAGTACTTC.

CDR3 DNA sequence: TGTGCCACCAGTGACCGGACAGGGCCTGAGCAGTACTTC. Protein product: CATSDRTGPEQYF. The chain couples TRBV24-1 to TRBJ2-7; TRBD1 matches at 8 bases. With 4 bases clipped from V and 7 bases from J, the junction kept 5 bases outside the gene matches. Germline V gene sequence: CDR1 KGHDR, CDR2 SFDVKD. The CDR3 runs to 13 residues.

This clonotype was observed many times. The CDR3 region is CASSTSGGVRETQYF. The CDR3 DNA reads TGTGCCAGCAGCACTAGCGGGGGGGTTCGGGAGACCCAGTACTTC. The genes are TRBV7-3 and TRBJ2-5, with 13 bases lining up with TRBD2. The germline CDR1 and CDR2 sequences are SGHTA and FQGTGA. V was pared by 5 bases and J by 5 bases, with 5 bases of the junction left unmatched. The CDR3 spans 15 residues.

Many counts were recorded for this clonotype. The J gene is TRBJ1-2, the V gene TRBV11-3; 8 bases map to TRBD1. The CDR3 sequence is 13 residues long. V shed 1 base and J 6 bases; nucleotides not matched to a gene: 1. Germline V gene lookup returns CDR1 SGHNT and CDR2 YENEEA. The CDR3 loop reads CASSLAGGDGYTF. The CDR3 DNA reads as TGTGCCAGCAGCTTAGCAGGGGGCGATGGCTACACCTTC.